This T cell receptor (beta chain) was documented in a study of a mutant IDH1 vaccine in newly diagnosed glioma. As for the study in general: The sex distribution of treated patients was about 60% male and approximately 40% female, with a mean age of approximately 40 years.

Details on this clone: The antigen remains unidentified.

The time point is: baseline, week 1 (first vaccination visit). Sample treatment: pre-vaccination baseline after standard-of-care therapy. The germline V and J ends were trimmed by 4 bases and 5 bases, with 14 bases remaining between them. CDR3 size: 14 residues. Germline V gene sequence: CDR1 SNHLY, CDR2 FYNNEI. Study findings and constraints: Overall, about 92% of patients had vaccine-induced immune responses.

The repertoire was sequenced with immunoSEQ multiplex PCR; TCRdb's copy has only in-frame clones and lacks some. This repertoire shows around 92,000 clones, roughly 89% found once; its top ten account for roughly 0.61%. Material: PBMCs, obtained from a glioma patient treated with radiotherapy, temozolomide or both. This rearrangement joins TRBV2 to TRBJ2-5; a weak D match, TRBD2 (6 bases). This clonotype was sampled from a woman in her forties or fifties with glioma. The CDR3 region has the DNA TGTGCCAGCAGTGCTGAAGGGAGGCCGGAGACCCAGTACTTC. Protein product: CASSAEGRPETQYF.